This T cell receptor beta chain was sequenced for a study of blood T cell repertoires in COVID-19. Across the study: The samples span acute and convalescent COVID-19 from the United States, Italy and Spain. PBMCs, B-cell-depleted T cells, or T cells provided the cDNA or gDNA that made up the material.

With V trimmed by 8 bases and J by 2 bases, 6 bases remained unmatched. The CDR3 totals 15 residues. CDR1 is SNHLY, CDR2 FYNNEI, per germline. The data were produced by immunoSEQ multiplex PCR, yet TCRdb's version contains in-frame clones alone and is incomplete. The sample has approximately 210,000 clones; around 84% are singletons. This receptor was taken from a human donor in a cohort sampled during active COVID-19. V usage is TRBV2 and J usage is TRBJ1-5; 10 bases are shared with TRBD1. The sequencing input was peripheral blood. This CDR3 is CASGQGEFGNQPQHF. DNA for the CDR3: TGTGCCAGCGGACAGGGGGAGTTTGGCAATCAGCCCCAGCATTTT.